The rows below give T cell receptor beta chains drawn from one sample of a study of blood T cell repertoires in COVID-19. Clones were sequenced by immunoSEQ multiplex PCR, and TCRdb holds only the in-frame ones, with some missing. The sample has roughly 410,000 clones, around 92% seen once. Sequencing was carried out using peripheral blood. The receptors were gathered from a man aged 35 to 55 with acute or convalescent COVID-19. Each CDR3 is given with its conserved first and last residue. Each record gives: J gene, clone size, V gene, D gene, CDR3 DNA, CDR3 protein. D genes are given only for firm matches. Where a row states a size, it is once, few, many or the class of an expanded clone; other rows omit it.

J gene: TRBJ1-6; clone size: -; V gene: TRBV5-4; D gene: -; CDR3 DNA: TGTGCCAGCAGCCAAGCCGAGGGTTCACCCCTCCACTTT; CDR3 protein: CASSQAEGSPLHF
J gene: TRBJ1-1; clone size: -; V gene: TRBV5-1; D gene: -; CDR3 DNA: TGCGCCAGCAGCTTGGTCACGGACACTGAAGCTTTCTTT; CDR3 protein: CASSLVTDTEAFF
J gene: TRBJ2-5; clone size: -; V gene: TRBV6-1; D gene: TRBD2; CDR3 DNA: TGTGCCAGCAGTGAAGTCCAATCTACTAGCGGGAGGCTGGAAGAGACCCAGTACTTC; CDR3 protein: CASSEVQSTSGRLEETQYF
J gene: TRBJ1-2; clone size: -; V gene: TRBV5-1; D gene: -; CDR3 DNA: TGCGCCAGCAGCTTGGATAGGGGCGGGGGCTATGGCTACACCTTC; CDR3 protein: CASSLDRGGGYGYTF
J gene: TRBJ2-4; clone size: -; V gene: TRBV3-1/TRBV3-2; D gene: -; CDR3 DNA: TGTGCCAGCAGCCCCCGCGGTAGCGGCCTAGCCAAAAACATTCAGTACTTC; CDR3 protein: CASSPRGSGLAKNIQYF
J gene: TRBJ1-2; clone size: -; V gene: TRBV27; D gene: -; CDR3 DNA: TGTGCCAGCCGTTTAAGCGTACACTATGGCTACACCTTC; CDR3 protein: CASRLSVHYGYTF
J gene: TRBJ1-2; clone size: -; V gene: TRBV28; D gene: -; CDR3 DNA: TGTGCCACCCTCGGGGACTATGGCTACACCTTC; CDR3 protein: CATLGDYGYTF
J gene: TRBJ1-3; clone size: -; V gene: TRBV5-6; D gene: -; CDR3 DNA: TGTGCCAGCAGCCCCCAGGGTGGTTCTGGAAACACCATATATTTT; CDR3 protein: CASSPQGGSGNTIYF
J gene: TRBJ2-4; clone size: once; V gene: TRBV7-2; D gene: TRBD2; CDR3 DNA: TGTGCCAGCAGCACGGGACTAGCGGGGGGGCCTAACATTCAGTACTTC; CDR3 protein: CASSTGLAGGPNIQYF
J gene: TRBJ1-4; clone size: -; V gene: TRBV27; D gene: TRBD1; CDR3 DNA: TGTGCCAGCAGAGGGACAGGAGTAACTAATGAAAAACTGTTTTTT; CDR3 protein: CASRGTGVTNEKLFF
J gene: TRBJ2-7; clone size: -; V gene: TRBV27; D gene: -; CDR3 DNA: TGTGCCAGCAGTCCCAGGGCCCTCTACGAGCAGTACTTC; CDR3 protein: CASSPRALYEQYF
J gene: TRBJ2-1; clone size: -; V gene: TRBV9; D gene: -; CDR3 DNA: TGTGCCAGCAGCCCGTCCCCGGGGGTATCCTACAATGAGCAGTTCTTC; CDR3 protein: CASSPSPGVSYNEQFF
J gene: TRBJ2-7; clone size: -; V gene: TRBV30; D gene: TRBD2; CDR3 DNA: TGTGCCTGGTCGAGCGGGAGGGCACAGGAGCAGTACTTC; CDR3 protein: CAWSSGRAQEQYF
J gene: TRBJ2-5; clone size: -; V gene: TRBV5-6; D gene: -; CDR3 DNA: TGTGCCAGCAGCTTCGTCCCGGGAGAGACCCAGTACTTC; CDR3 protein: CASSFVPGETQYF
J gene: TRBJ2-1; clone size: -; V gene: TRBV9; D gene: -; CDR3 DNA: TGTGCCAGCAGCGCCTCGGGGGGCCCCTACAATGAGCAGTTCTTC; CDR3 protein: CASSASGGPYNEQFF
J gene: TRBJ2-5; clone size: few; V gene: TRBV28; D gene: -; CDR3 DNA: TGTGCCAGCAGTTTACTCGCAGGGCTTGACCAAGAGACCCAGTACTTC; CDR3 protein: CASSLLAGLDQETQYF
J gene: TRBJ1-2; clone size: few; V gene: TRBV3-1/TRBV3-2; D gene: -; CDR3 DNA: TGTGCCAGCAGCCAAGACAGCCGTACAGGCTATGGCTACACCTTC; CDR3 protein: CASSQDSRTGYGYTF
J gene: TRBJ2-3; clone size: -; V gene: TRBV6-5; D gene: TRBD1; CDR3 DNA: TGTGCCAGCAGTTGGGACAGGGGAGCGCAGTATTTT; CDR3 protein: CASSWDRGAQYF
J gene: TRBJ2-6; clone size: once; V gene: TRBV23-1; D gene: -; CDR3 DNA: TGCGCCAGCAGCCCAGGATCAGGTACCGCTGGGGCCAACGTCCTGACTTTC; CDR3 protein: CASSPGSGTAGANVLTF
J gene: TRBJ2-1; clone size: -; V gene: TRBV27; D gene: TRBD2; CDR3 DNA: TGTGCCAGCAGTTTATCGGCGGGAGCGGTCTACAATGAGCAGTTCTTC; CDR3 protein: CASSLSAGAVYNEQFF
J gene: TRBJ2-3; clone size: once; V gene: TRBV6-4; D gene: TRBD2; CDR3 DNA: TGTGCCAGCAGTGACCAAGCGGGGCACACAGATACGCAGTATTTT; CDR3 protein: CASSDQAGHTDTQYF
J gene: TRBJ2-1; clone size: -; V gene: TRBV6-5; D gene: -; CDR3 DNA: TGTGCCAGCAGGGAGGGTTGGGGGTCGCAGGAGCAGTTCTTC; CDR3 protein: CASREGWGSQEQFF
J gene: TRBJ1-3; clone size: -; V gene: TRBV27; D gene: -; CDR3 DNA: TGTGCCAGCAGAGCGACGGTCGCAAGGAATGAAAACACCATATATTTT; CDR3 protein: CASRATVARNENTIYF
J gene: TRBJ1-2; clone size: -; V gene: TRBV6-5; D gene: TRBD1; CDR3 DNA: TGTGCCAGCAGTTACTTCCCGCAGGGGGCTTACTATGGCTACACCTTC; CDR3 protein: CASSYFPQGAYYGYTF
J gene: TRBJ1-2; clone size: once; V gene: TRBV19; D gene: TRBD1; CDR3 DNA: TGTGCCAGTAGTCCGGGGACAGGAGGCCACTATGGCTACACCTTC; CDR3 protein: CASSPGTGGHYGYTF
J gene: TRBJ1-3; clone size: -; V gene: TRBV4-3; D gene: -; CDR3 DNA: TGCGCCAGCAGCCAAGATAGGGGGACTGGAAACACCATATATTTT; CDR3 protein: CASSQDRGTGNTIYF
J gene: TRBJ1-1; clone size: -; V gene: TRBV7-2; D gene: -; CDR3 DNA: TGTGCCAGCAGCACCGGGGGTACATTTACTGAAGCTTTCTTT; CDR3 protein: CASSTGGTFTEAFF
J gene: TRBJ1-4; clone size: few; V gene: TRBV7-8; D gene: -; CDR3 DNA: TGTGCCAGCAGGCGATGGACAGAAGATAATGAAAAACTGTTTTTT; CDR3 protein: CASRRWTEDNEKLFF
J gene: TRBJ2-1; clone size: -; V gene: TRBV27; D gene: TRBD2; CDR3 DNA: TGTGCCAGCAGTTTAGGGCTAGCGGGATACAATGAGCAGTTCTTC; CDR3 protein: CASSLGLAGYNEQFF
J gene: TRBJ1-6; clone size: -; V gene: TRBV30; D gene: TRBD1; CDR3 DNA: TGTGCCGGGACAGGGGCGCGGAATTCACCCCTCCACTTT; CDR3 protein: CAGTGARNSPLHF
J gene: TRBJ2-1; clone size: -; V gene: TRBV7-3; D gene: -; CDR3 DNA: TGTGCCAGCAGCTCCTCGGGCGCTAGCAGTTACAATGAGCAGTTCTTC; CDR3 protein: CASSSSGASSYNEQFF
J gene: TRBJ2-5; clone size: -; V gene: TRBV2; D gene: -; CDR3 DNA: TGTGCCAGCACTATCCCCGCTTCCGAGACCCAGTACTTC; CDR3 protein: CASTIPASETQYF
J gene: TRBJ2-7; clone size: -; V gene: TRBV3-1/TRBV3-2; D gene: TRBD2; CDR3 DNA: TGTGCCAGCAGCCAAGGGCTAGCGGGGGGAAGATCCTACGAGCAGTACTTC; CDR3 protein: CASSQGLAGGRSYEQYF
J gene: TRBJ1-1; clone size: -; V gene: TRBV27; D gene: -; CDR3 DNA: TGTGCCAGCAGTCAGACAGCGAGCACTGAAGCTTTCTTT; CDR3 protein: CASSQTASTEAFF
J gene: TRBJ1-1; clone size: -; V gene: TRBV5-1; D gene: -; CDR3 DNA: TGCGCCAGCAGCGGAGGACGGAACACTGAAGCTTTCTTT; CDR3 protein: CASSGGRNTEAFF
J gene: TRBJ2-2; clone size: -; V gene: TRBV15; D gene: TRBD2; CDR3 DNA: TGTGCCACCAGCAGAGGGTTAGCGGGGAACACCGGGGAGCTGTTTTTT; CDR3 protein: CATSRGLAGNTGELFF
J gene: TRBJ2-3; clone size: few; V gene: TRBV7-3; D gene: -; CDR3 DNA: TGTGCCAGCAGCGCCACGACTAGAGATACGCAGTATTTT; CDR3 protein: CASSATTRDTQYF
J gene: TRBJ1-2; clone size: few; V gene: TRBV28; D gene: TRBD1; CDR3 DNA: TGTGCCAGCAGTCAACTAGCAGGGGGCAGGTACTATGGCTACACCTTC; CDR3 protein: CASSQLAGGRYYGYTF
J gene: TRBJ1-2; clone size: -; V gene: TRBV19; D gene: TRBD1; CDR3 DNA: TGTGCCAGTAGTAGACAGGGGACAAACTATGGCTACACCTTC; CDR3 protein: CASSRQGTNYGYTF
J gene: TRBJ1-5; clone size: -; V gene: TRBV27; D gene: TRBD1; CDR3 DNA: TGTGCCAGCAGTATGCAGGGGGCTTTTCGGGCAGGTCAGCCCCAGCATTTT; CDR3 protein: CASSMQGAFRAGQPQHF
J gene: TRBJ2-3; clone size: -; V gene: TRBV5-1; D gene: -; CDR3 DNA: TGCGCCAGCAGCTTGGCCCACAGGGACACAGATACGCAGTATTTT; CDR3 protein: CASSLAHRDTDTQYF
J gene: TRBJ1-5; clone size: few; V gene: TRBV19; D gene: -; CDR3 DNA: TGTGCCAGTAGTATTCCCTCCAATCAGCCCCAGCATTTT; CDR3 protein: CASSIPSNQPQHF
J gene: TRBJ2-2; clone size: -; V gene: TRBV11-2; D gene: TRBD1; CDR3 DNA: TGTGCCAGCAGCTCACCGGGACAGTTAACCGGGGAGCTGTTTTTT; CDR3 protein: CASSSPGQLTGELFF
J gene: TRBJ1-4; clone size: once; V gene: TRBV2; D gene: -; CDR3 DNA: TGTGCCAGCAGTGAAGGAGGTGAAAAACTGTTTTTT; CDR3 protein: CASSEGGEKLFF
J gene: TRBJ1-6; clone size: -; V gene: TRBV9; D gene: -; CDR3 DNA: TGTGCCAGCAGCACACGACAGAGCTCCTATAATTCACCCCTCCACTTT; CDR3 protein: CASSTRQSSYNSPLHF
J gene: TRBJ2-7; clone size: -; V gene: TRBV5-1; D gene: TRBD1; CDR3 DNA: TGCGCCAGCAGCTTGCGACAGGGTGTCGCCTACGAGCAGTACTTC; CDR3 protein: CASSLRQGVAYEQYF
J gene: TRBJ2-3; clone size: -; V gene: TRBV13; D gene: -; CDR3 DNA: TGTGCCAGCAGCTTAGGTCGGAGCACAGATACGCAGTATTTT; CDR3 protein: CASSLGRSTDTQYF
J gene: TRBJ1-1; clone size: -; V gene: TRBV7-8; D gene: -; CDR3 DNA: TGTGCCAGCAGCCGTACAGGGTTAACTGAAGCTTTCTTT; CDR3 protein: CASSRTGLTEAFF
J gene: TRBJ2-2; clone size: -; V gene: TRBV3-1/TRBV3-2; D gene: TRBD1; CDR3 DNA: TGTGCCAGCAGCCATGCAGACAGGGGAGTCACCGGGGAGCTGTTTTTT; CDR3 protein: CASSHADRGVTGELFF
J gene: TRBJ2-2; clone size: -; V gene: TRBV6-4; D gene: -; CDR3 DNA: TGTGCCAGCAGTGATTCCTTCCCGGGACTCCTGAACGGGGAGCTGTTTTTT; CDR3 protein: CASSDSFPGLLNGELFF
J gene: TRBJ2-3; clone size: -; V gene: TRBV5-4; D gene: -; CDR3 DNA: TGTGCCAGCAGCTTGGCAGGGACAGATACGCAGTATTTT; CDR3 protein: CASSLAGTDTQYF
J gene: TRBJ1-1; clone size: -; V gene: TRBV5-4; D gene: TRBD1; CDR3 DNA: TGTGCCAGCAGCTCACAGGGGGAAACCACTGAAGCTTTCTTT; CDR3 protein: CASSSQGETTEAFF